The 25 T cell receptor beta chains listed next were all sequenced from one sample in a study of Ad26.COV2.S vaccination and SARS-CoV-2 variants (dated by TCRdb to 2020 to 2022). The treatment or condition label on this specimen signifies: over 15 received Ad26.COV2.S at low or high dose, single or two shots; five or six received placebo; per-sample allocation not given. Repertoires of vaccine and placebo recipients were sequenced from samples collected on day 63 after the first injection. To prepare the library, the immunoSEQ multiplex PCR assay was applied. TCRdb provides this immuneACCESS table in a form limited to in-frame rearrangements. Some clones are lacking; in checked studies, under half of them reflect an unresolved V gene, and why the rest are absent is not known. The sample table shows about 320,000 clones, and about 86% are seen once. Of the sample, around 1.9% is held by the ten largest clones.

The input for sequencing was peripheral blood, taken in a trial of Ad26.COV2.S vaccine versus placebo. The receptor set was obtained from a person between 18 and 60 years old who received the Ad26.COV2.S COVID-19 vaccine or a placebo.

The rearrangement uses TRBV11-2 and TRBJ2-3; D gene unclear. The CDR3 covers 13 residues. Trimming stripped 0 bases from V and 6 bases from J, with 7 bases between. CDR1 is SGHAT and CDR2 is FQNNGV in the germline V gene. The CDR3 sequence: CASSLDRRDTQYF. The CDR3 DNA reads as TGTGCCAGCAGCTTAGATCGGCGCGATACGCAGTATTTT.

CDR3 residues: CASSPMGFYEQYF. The CDR3, as DNA: TGTGCCAGCAGCCCCATGGGGTTCTACGAGCAGTACTTC. The rearrangement links TRBV5-6 to TRBJ2-7; D call uncertain. The CDR3 consists of 13 residues. V was cut by 4 bases and J by 3 bases, with 11 bases left in between. Germline CDR1 SGHDT, CDR2 YYEEEE.

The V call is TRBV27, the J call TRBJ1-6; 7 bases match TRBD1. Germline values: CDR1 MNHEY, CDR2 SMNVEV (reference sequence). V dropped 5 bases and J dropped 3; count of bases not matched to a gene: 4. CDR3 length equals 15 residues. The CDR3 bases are TGTGCCAGCAGTCAACGGGACAGCTATAATTCACCCCTCCACTTT. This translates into CASSQRDSYNSPLHF.

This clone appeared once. The CDR3, as DNA: TGTGCCAGTAGTATGGGGACGCCGACCTATGGCTACACCTTC. Translating gives CASSMGTPTYGYTF. V and J are TRBV19 and TRBJ1-2, with D possibly being TRBD1 (5 bases). V lost 3 bases and J 4 bases, leaving 12 bases between the germline ends. There are 14 residues in the CDR3. Germline V gene lookup returns CDR1 LNHDA and CDR2 SQIVND (reference sequence).

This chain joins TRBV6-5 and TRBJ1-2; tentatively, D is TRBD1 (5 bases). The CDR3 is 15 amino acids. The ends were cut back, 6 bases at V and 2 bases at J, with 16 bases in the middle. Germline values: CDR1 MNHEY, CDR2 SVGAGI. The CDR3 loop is CASSPTGGVNYGYTF. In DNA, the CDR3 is TGTGCCAGCAGCCCGACGGGGGGTGTGAACTATGGCTACACCTTC.

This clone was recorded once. The CDR3 sequence is CATSDGKNTEAFF. CDR3 nucleotide sequence: TGTGCCACCAGTGACGGGAAGAACACTGAAGCTTTCTTT. This chain links TRBV24-1 with TRBJ1-1, with D hard to call. The CDR3 loop spans 13 amino acids. Between the trimmed V and J ends, which lost 4 bases and 1 base, there was a span of 6 bases. Germline CDR1 is KGHDR and CDR2 is SFDVKD.

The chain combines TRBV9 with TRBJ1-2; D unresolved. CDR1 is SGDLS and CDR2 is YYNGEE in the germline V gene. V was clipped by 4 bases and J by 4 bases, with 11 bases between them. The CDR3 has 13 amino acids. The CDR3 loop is CASSSYSIYGYTF. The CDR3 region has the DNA TGTGCCAGCAGCTCCTACAGTATCTATGGCTACACCTTC.

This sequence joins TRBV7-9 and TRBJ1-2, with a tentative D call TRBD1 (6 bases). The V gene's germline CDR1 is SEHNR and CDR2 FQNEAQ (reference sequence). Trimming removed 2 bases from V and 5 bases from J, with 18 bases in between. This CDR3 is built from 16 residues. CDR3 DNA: TGTGCCAGCAGCTTAATGGGGGACTCAAGGGGGTATGGCTACACCTTC. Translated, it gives CASSLMGDSRGYGYTF.

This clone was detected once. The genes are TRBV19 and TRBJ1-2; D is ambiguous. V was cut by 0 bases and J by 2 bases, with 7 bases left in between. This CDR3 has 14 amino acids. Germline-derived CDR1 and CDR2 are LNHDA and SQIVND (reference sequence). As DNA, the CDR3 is TGTGCCAGTAGTATAGAGGACGGAAACTATGGCTACACCTTC. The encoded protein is CASSIEDGNYGYTF.

As DNA, the CDR3 is TGTGCCAGCAGCCGCCGAGGGGGGATCCATTCCGGTGGCTACACCTTC. Protein product: CASSRRGGIHSGGYTF. The J gene is TRBJ1-2, the V gene TRBV3-1 (or the pseudogene TRBV3-2), with a tentative D call TRBD1 (6 bases). Germline V gene lookup returns CDR1 LGHDT and CDR2 YNNKEL (reference sequence). There are 16 residues in the CDR3. Trimming removed 4 bases from V and 7 bases from J, with 22 bases in between.

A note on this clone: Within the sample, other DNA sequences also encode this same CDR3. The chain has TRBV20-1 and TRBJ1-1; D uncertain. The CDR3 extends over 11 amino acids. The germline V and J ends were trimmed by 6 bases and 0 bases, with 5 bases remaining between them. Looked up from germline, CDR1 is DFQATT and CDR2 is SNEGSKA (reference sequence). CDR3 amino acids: CSAPLNTEAFF. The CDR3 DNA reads TGCAGTGCCCCGTTGAACACTGAAGCTTTCTTT.

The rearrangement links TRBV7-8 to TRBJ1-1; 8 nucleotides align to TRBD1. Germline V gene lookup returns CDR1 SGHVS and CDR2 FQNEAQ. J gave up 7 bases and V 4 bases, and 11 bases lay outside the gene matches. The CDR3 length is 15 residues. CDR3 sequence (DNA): TGTGCCAGCAGCTCCAGTTTGGACAGGGACGGTGAAGCTTTCTTT. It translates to CASSSSLDRDGEAFF.

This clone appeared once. The CDR3 loop is CASSFRLTDTQYF. CDR3 sequence (DNA): TGTGCCAGCAGCTTCCGACTAACAGATACGCAGTATTTT. The rearrangement joins TRBV7-2 to TRBJ2-3, with TRBD2 as a possible D gene (5 bases). The germline CDR1 and CDR2 sequences are SGHTA and FQGNSA. This CDR3 has 13 amino acids. The V gene lost 3 bases and the J gene lost 3 bases, with 7 bases spanning the gap.

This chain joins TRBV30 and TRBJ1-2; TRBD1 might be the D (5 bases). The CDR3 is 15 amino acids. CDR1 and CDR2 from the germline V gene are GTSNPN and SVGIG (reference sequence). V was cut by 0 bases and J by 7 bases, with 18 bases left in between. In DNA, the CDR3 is TGTGCCTGGAGTGTTTCGGGGGGATTTAGGGGTGGCTACACCTTC. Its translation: CAWSVSGGFRGGYTF. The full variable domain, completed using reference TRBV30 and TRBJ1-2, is SQTIHQWPATLVQPVGSPLSLECTVEGTSNPNLYWYRQAAGRGLQLLFYSVGIGQISSEVPQNLSASRPQDRQFILSSKKLLLSDSGFYLCAWSVSGGFRGGYTFGSGTRLTVV.

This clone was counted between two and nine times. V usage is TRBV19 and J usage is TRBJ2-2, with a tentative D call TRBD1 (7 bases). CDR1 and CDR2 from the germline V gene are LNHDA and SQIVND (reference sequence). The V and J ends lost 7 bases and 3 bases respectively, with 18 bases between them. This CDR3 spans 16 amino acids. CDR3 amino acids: CASTFQGGSYTGELFF. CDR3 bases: TGTGCCAGTACCTTCCAGGGGGGATCCTACACCGGGGAGCTGTTTTTT.

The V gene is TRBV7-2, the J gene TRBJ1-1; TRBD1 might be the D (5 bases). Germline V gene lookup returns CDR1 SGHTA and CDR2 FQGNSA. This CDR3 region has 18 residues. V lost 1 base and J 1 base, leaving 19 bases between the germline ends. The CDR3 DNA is TGTGCCAGCAGCTTAGTTATTCGATGGACAAAGACGAACACTGAAGCTTTCTTT. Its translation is CASSLVIRWTKTNTEAFF.

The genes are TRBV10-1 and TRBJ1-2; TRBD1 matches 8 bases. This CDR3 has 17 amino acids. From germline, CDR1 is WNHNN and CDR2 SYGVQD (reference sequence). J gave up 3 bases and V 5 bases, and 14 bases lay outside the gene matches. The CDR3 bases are TGCGCCAGCAGTACGGACGCCCCAGGGGGCTCCCACTATGGCTACACCTTC. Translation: CASSTDAPGGSHYGYTF.

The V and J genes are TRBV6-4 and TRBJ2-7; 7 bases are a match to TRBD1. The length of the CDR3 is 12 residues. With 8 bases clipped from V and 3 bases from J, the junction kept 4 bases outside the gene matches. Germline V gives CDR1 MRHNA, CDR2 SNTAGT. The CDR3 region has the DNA TGTGCCAGCTTGGACAGGAGCTACGAGCAGTACTTC. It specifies CASLDRSYEQYF.

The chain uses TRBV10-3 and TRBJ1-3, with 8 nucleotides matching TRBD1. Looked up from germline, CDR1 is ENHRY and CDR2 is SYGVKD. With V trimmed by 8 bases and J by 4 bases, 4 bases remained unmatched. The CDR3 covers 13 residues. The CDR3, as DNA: TGTGCCATCGTACAGGGGGAAGGAAACACCATATATTTT. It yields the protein CAIVQGEGNTIYF.

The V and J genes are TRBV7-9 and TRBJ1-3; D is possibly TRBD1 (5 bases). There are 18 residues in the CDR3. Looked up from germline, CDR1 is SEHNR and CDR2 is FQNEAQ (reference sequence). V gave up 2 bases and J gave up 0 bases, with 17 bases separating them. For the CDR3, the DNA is TGTGCCAGCAGCTTACGTCGGGGGAACGCCGACTCTGGAAACACCATATATTTT. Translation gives CASSLRRGNADSGNTIYF.

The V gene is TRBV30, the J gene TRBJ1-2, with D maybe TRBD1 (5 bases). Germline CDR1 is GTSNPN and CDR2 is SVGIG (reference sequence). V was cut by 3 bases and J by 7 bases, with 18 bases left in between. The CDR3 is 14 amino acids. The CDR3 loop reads CAWSATGTSLGYTF. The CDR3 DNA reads TGTGCCTGGAGCGCTACCGGGACGTCACTTGGCTACACCTTC.

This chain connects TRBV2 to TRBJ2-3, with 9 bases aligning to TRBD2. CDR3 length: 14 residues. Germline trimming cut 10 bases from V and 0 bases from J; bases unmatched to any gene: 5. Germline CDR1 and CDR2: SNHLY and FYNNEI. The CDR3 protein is CATLAGSSTDTQYF. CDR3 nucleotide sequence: TGTGCCACCCTAGCGGGGAGCAGCACAGATACGCAGTATTTT.

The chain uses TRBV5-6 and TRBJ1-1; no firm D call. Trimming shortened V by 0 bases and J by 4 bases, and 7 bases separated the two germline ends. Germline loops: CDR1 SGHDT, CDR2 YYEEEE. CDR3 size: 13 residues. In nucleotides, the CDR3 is TGTGCCAGCAGCTTGGGCCTCGGCACTGAAGCTTTCTTT. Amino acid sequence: CASSLGLGTEAFF.

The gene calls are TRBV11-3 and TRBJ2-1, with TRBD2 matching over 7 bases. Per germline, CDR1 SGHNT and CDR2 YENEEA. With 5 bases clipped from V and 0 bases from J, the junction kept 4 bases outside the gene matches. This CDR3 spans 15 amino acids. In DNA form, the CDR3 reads TGTGCCAGCAGCCTACTAGCGAGCTCCTACAATGAGCAGTTCTTC. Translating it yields CASSLLASSYNEQFF.

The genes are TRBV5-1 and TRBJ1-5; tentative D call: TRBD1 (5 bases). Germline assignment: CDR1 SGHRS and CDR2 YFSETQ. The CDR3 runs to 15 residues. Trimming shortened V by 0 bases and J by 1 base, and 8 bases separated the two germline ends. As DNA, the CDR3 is TGCGCCAGCAGCTTGGATGGGACGAGCAATCAGCCCCAGCATTTT. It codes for CASSLDGTSNQPQHF. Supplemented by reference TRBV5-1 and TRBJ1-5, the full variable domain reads KAGVTQTPRYLIKTRGQQVTLSCSPISGHRSVSWYQQTPGQGLQFLFEYFSETQRNKGNFPGRFSGRQFSNSRSEMNVSTLELGDSALYLCASSLDGTSNQPQHFGDGTRLSIL.